The 16 T cell receptor beta chains listed next were all sequenced from one sample in a study of early T cells in non-severe SARS-CoV-2 infection. Each CDR3 protein is one row after TCRdb ran MiXCR on the 5' RACE reads. The data show 40,000 to 45,000 distinct CDR3 sequences, over 4% seen once. The sample consisted of whole blood. The receptors derive from an adult who was a healthcare worker with PCR-confirmed SARS-CoV-2 infection or an uninfected control (not recorded which).

There are a few counts of this clonotype. The chain recombines TRBV10-3 with TRBJ1-1, with D possibly being TRBD1 (6 bases). Germline CDR1 ENHRY, CDR2 SYGVKD. The CDR3 has 14 amino acids. Trimming removed 0 bases from V and 6 bases from J, with 11 bases in between. CDR3 amino acids: CAISESGGGAEAFF. The CDR3 DNA is TGTGCCATCAGTGAGTCGGGGGGCGGTGCTGAAGCTTTCTTT.

This clonotype was recorded at least ten times. The gene calls are TRBV20-1 and TRBJ2-1; D remains ambiguous. The CDR3 has 15 amino acids. Germline-derived CDR1 and CDR2 are DFQATT and SNEGSKA (reference sequence). V lost 1 base, J lost 7 bases, and 17 bases lay in between. The CDR3 nucleotides are TGCAGTGCTAGAGCTAGGCCAATTTCATTTAATGAGCAGTTCTTC. This encodes CSARARPISFNEQFF.

This clonotype was counted many times. The rearrangement uses TRBV10-2 and TRBJ1-1; no reliable D call. The CDR3 runs 13 residues. Germline V CDR1 and CDR2: WSHSY, SAAADI. With 5 bases removed from V and 0 bases from J, the gap between germline ends came to 7 bases. The CDR3 nucleotides are TGCGCCAGCAGTTCGGTGGTGAACACTGAAGCTTTCTTT. Amino acids: CASSSVVNTEAFF.

This clonotype has only a few counts. The chain couples TRBV2 to TRBJ2-3; D is possibly TRBD1 (6 bases). The germline V and J ends were trimmed by 4 bases and 0 bases, with 11 bases remaining between them. The CDR3 runs 15 residues. From germline, CDR1 is SNHLY and CDR2 FYNNEI. The CDR3 is CASSVDSASTDTQYF. For the CDR3, the DNA is TGTGCCAGCAGTGTGGACAGCGCTAGCACAGATACGCAGTATTTT.

This clonotype has a count of ten or more. The chain is built from TRBV7-9 and TRBJ2-7, with 7 bases that match TRBD1. Trimming at V came to 5 bases and at J to 6 bases, leaving 1 base not matched to a gene. Germline V lookup: CDR1 SEHNR, CDR2 FQNEAQ (reference sequence). The length of the CDR3 is 11 residues. The CDR3 nucleotides read TGTGCCAGCAGCCGGACAGGCGAGCAGTACTTC. It is translated as CASSRTGEQYF.

The table lists this clonotype with many counts. V usage is TRBV11-2 and J usage is TRBJ2-1; TRBD2 matches 10 bases. V shed 5 bases, J shed 4 bases, and the junction held 5 bases outside the gene matches. This CDR3 is built from 15 residues. Germline-derived CDR1 and CDR2 are SGHAT and FQNNGV. The CDR3 protein is CASSQGLALYNEQFF. The DNA of the CDR3 is TGTGCCAGCAGCCAGGGACTAGCGTTATACAATGAGCAGTTCTTC.

This clonotype was seen a few times. This sequence joins TRBV18 and TRBJ2-3; 13 bases fit TRBD2. The germline gives CDR1 KGHSH, CDR2 LQKENI. The CDR3 runs 19 residues. V lost 3 bases to trimming and J lost 6 bases; unmatched junction nucleotides: 15. DNA of the CDR3: TGTGCCAGCTCACCCGGACTAGCGGGAGTATGGGATCCACTGGATACGCAGTATTTT. Translation gives CASSPGLAGVWDPLDTQYF.

A few counts support this clonotype. The V call is TRBV2, the J call TRBJ1-1; D not certain. The germline CDR1 and CDR2 sequences are SNHLY and FYNNEI. Trimming cost V 7 bases and J 1 base, with 7 bases left between them. This CDR3 spans 12 amino acids. DNA of the CDR3: TGTGCCAGCACCACAACGAACACTGAAGCTTTCTTT. Its translation is CASTTTNTEAFF. Full variable domain (rest looked up from reference TRBV2 and TRBJ1-1): EPEVTQTPSHQVTQMGQEVILRCVPISNHLYFYWYRQILGQKVEFLVSFYNNEISEKSEIFDDQFSVERPDGSNFTLKIRSTKLEDSAMYFCASTTTNTEAFFGQGTRLTVV.

The table lists this clonotype with a few counts. The genes are TRBV7-2 and TRBJ2-1; 11 bases agree with TRBD2. From germline, CDR1 is SGHTA and CDR2 FQGNSA. The V gene end was trimmed by 1 base and the J gene end by 9 bases; junction bases not matched to a gene: 5. The CDR3 totals 15 residues. CDR3 bases: TGTGCCAGCAGCTTAGAACTAGCGGGAGTGCTTGAGCAGTTCTTC. It specifies CASSLELAGVLEQFF.

Only a few counts were recorded for this clonotype. V is TRBV9 and J is TRBJ2-1, with 13 positions matching TRBD2. Germline V lookup: CDR1 SGDLS, CDR2 YYNGEE. The CDR3 runs to 15 residues. The V segment lost 1 base and the J segment 8 bases; nucleotides outside the gene matches: 3. Here the CDR3 DNA reads TGTGCCAGCAGCGTAAAGACTAGCGGGAGGCATGAGCAGTTCTTC. This translates into CASSVKTSGRHEQFF.

This clonotype was detected ten times or more. The chain recombines TRBV20-1 with TRBJ1-1; D is possibly TRBD1 (6 bases). Germline CDR1 reads DFQATT; CDR2 reads SNEGSKA (reference sequence). This CDR3 region has 18 residues. The V and J ends lost 1 base and 0 bases respectively, with 21 bases between them. CDR3 sequence: CSARVPSLDSRLNTEAFF. For the CDR3, the DNA is TGCAGTGCTAGAGTCCCATCCTTGGACAGCAGATTGAACACTGAAGCTTTCTTT.

At least ten counts were recorded for this clonotype. Germline and junction disagree at one end, which may indicate a read error. The chain recombines TRBV20-1 with TRBJ1-2; 7 nucleotides align to TRBD1. The CDR3 contains 12 residues. Looked up from germline, CDR1 is DFQATT and CDR2 is SNEGSKA (reference sequence). CDR3 amino acids: CSAGEQGSGYTF. The CDR3 bases are TGCAGTGCTGGAGAACAGGGGTCTGGCTACACCTTC.

This clonotype was seen many times. The chain combines TRBV19 with TRBJ2-2; a possible D gene is TRBD2 (7 bases). The germline V gene encodes CDR1 LNHDA and CDR2 SQIVND (reference sequence). The CDR3 has 16 amino acids. Deletions cut 9 bases from V and 6 bases from J, with 23 bases between. The CDR3 loop reads CASPPRGGASPGELFF. Written as DNA, the CDR3 is TGTGCCAGCCCACCCCGCGGGGGCGCGTCTCCCGGGGAGCTGTTTTTT. Combining the CDR3 with reference TRBV19 and TRBJ2-2 gives the whole variable domain DGGITQSPKYLFRKEGQNVTLSCEQNLNHDAMYWYRQDPGQGLRLIYYSQIVNDFQKGDIAEGYSVSREKKESFPLTVTSAQKNPTAFYLCASPPRGGASPGELFFGEGSRLTVL.

V is TRBV5-4 and J is TRBJ2-1; 14 bases agree with TRBD2. The length of the CDR3 is 18 residues. From germline, CDR1 is SGHNT and CDR2 YYREEE (reference sequence). The V gene end was trimmed by 0 bases and the J gene end by 10 bases; junction bases not matched to a gene: 12. CDR3 sequence (DNA): TGTGCCAGCAGCTTGGCCGTCGGTGGGACTAGCGGGAGAAACGAGCAGTTCTTC. The encoded protein is CASSLAVGGTSGRNEQFF.

This clonotype was seen at least ten times. The V gene is TRBV24-1, the J gene TRBJ2-3; D is possibly TRBD1 (6 bases). The CDR3 consists of 13 residues. From germline, CDR1 is KGHDR and CDR2 SFDVKD. Trimming stripped 9 bases from V and 0 bases from J, with 9 bases between. CDR3 in amino acids: CATGDKSTDTQYF. CDR3 nucleotide sequence: TGTGCCACCGGGGACAAGAGCACAGATACGCAGTATTTT.

J is TRBJ2-3 and V is TRBV9, with D possibly matching TRBD2 (5 bases). Trimming took 2 bases from V and 6 from J, leaving 25 bases between them. This CDR3 has 18 residues. Germline V gives CDR1 SGDLS, CDR2 YYNGEE. This chain's CDR3 is CASSVFGERSTSTDTQYF. The CDR3 DNA reads TGTGCCAGCAGCGTTTTTGGGGAGAGGTCTACGTCGACGGATACGCAGTATTTT.